A single sample is the source of the 22 T cell receptor beta chains below, sequenced in a study of OX40 agonist ivuxolimab in advanced cancers. Some clones are missing from TCRdb's copy, which holds only in-frame ones; the method was immunoSEQ multiplex PCR. The sample has about 19,000 clones; approximately 77% are singletons. The source material was CD4+ or CD8+ T cells sorted from blood, sampled in a trial of the OX40 agonist ivuxolimab. The receptors here all came from an adult with an advanced solid tumor such as melanoma, head and neck, liver or kidney cancer.

This chain joins TRBV4-1 and TRBJ1-4, with TRBD1 matching over 9 bases. Unmatched junction bases numbered 4, after V lost 6 bases and J lost 2 bases. CDR3 length equals 15 residues. Germline V gene lookup returns CDR1 MGHRA and CDR2 YSYEKL. This chain's CDR3 is CASRGQGGTNEKLFF. CDR3 nucleotides: TGCGCCAGCAGGGGACAGGGAGGCACTAATGAAAAACTGTTTTTT.

This clone was detected once. At one end the junction does not follow the germline gene, possibly because of a read error. The V gene is TRBV2, the J gene TRBJ2-3, with 9 nucleotides matching TRBD1. Germline CDR1 reads SNHLY; CDR2 reads FYNNEI. The CDR3 extends over 14 amino acids. CDR3 residues: CASKGTGPTGTQYF. The CDR3 nucleotides read TGTGCCAGCAAAGGGACAGGGCCAACAGGTACGCAGTATTTT. Complete variable domain (other parts from reference TRBV2 and TRBJ2-3): EPEVTQTPSHQVTQMGQEVILRCVPISNHLYFYWYRQILGQKVEFLVSFYNNEISEKSEIFDDQFSVERPDGSNFTLKIRSTKLEDSAMYFCASKGTGPTGTQYFGPGTRLTVL.

The rearrangement joins TRBV13 to TRBJ2-7; 10 bases agree with TRBD1. The CDR3 runs 14 residues. Trimming at V came to 5 bases and at J to 6 bases, leaving 7 bases not matched to a gene. CDR1 and CDR2 from the germline V gene are PRHDT and FYEKMQ (reference sequence). DNA of the CDR3: TGTGCCAGCAGCCAGGGACAGGGGTTCTGCGAGCAGTACTTC. This encodes CASSQGQGFCEQYF.

The chain carries TRBV7-2 and TRBJ2-7; unclear D gene. The CDR3 sequence is 16 residues long. Germline assignment: CDR1 SGHTA and CDR2 FQGNSA. Trimming removed 6 bases from V and 2 bases from J, with 20 bases in between. CDR3 amino acids: CASSPFLGESTYEQYF. Here the CDR3 DNA reads TGTGCCAGCAGTCCTTTCTTGGGCGAGAGCACCTACGAGCAGTACTTC.

This rearrangement joins TRBV6-5 to TRBJ1-5; TRBD1 agrees at 8 bases. Germline V gene lookup returns CDR1 MNHEY and CDR2 SVGAGI. V lost 5 bases and J lost 4; bases outside the gene matches: 4. This CDR3 contains 14 residues. The CDR3 region is CASSTGGENQPQHF. The CDR3 coding sequence is TGTGCCAGCAGTACAGGGGGGGAAAATCAGCCCCAGCATTTT.

A single count supports this clone. V is TRBV7-2 and J is TRBJ1-6; the D is unclear. The germline V gene encodes CDR1 SGHTA and CDR2 FQGNSA. With 5 bases removed from V and 6 bases from J, the gap between germline ends came to 17 bases. The CDR3 sequence is 16 residues long. The CDR3 region is CASSNPRATTNSPLHF. In nucleotides, the CDR3 is TGTGCCAGCAGCAACCCTAGGGCCACAACTAATTCACCCCTCCACTTT.

This sequence joins TRBV5-3 and TRBJ2-7; D gene unclear. TRBV5-3 is sorted into the ORF group, with uncertain function. V was pared by 1 base and J by 2 bases, with 10 bases between. The CDR3 runs to 14 residues. The DNA for the CDR3 is TGTGCCAGAAGCTTGCGTCAGCGCCCCTACGAGCAGTACTTC. The encoded protein is CARSLRQRPYEQYF.

This chain connects TRBV6-5 to TRBJ1-1; tentatively, D is TRBD1 (5 bases). Trimming took off 4 bases at V and 1 base at J, with 13 bases between the two ends. Germline loops: CDR1 MNHEY, CDR2 SVGAGI. CDR3 size: 15 residues. CDR3 sequence: CASSSPIQGNTEAFF. The CDR3 region has the DNA TGTGCCAGCAGTTCCCCCATTCAGGGGAACACTGAAGCTTTCTTT.

The chain employs TRBV4-1 and TRBJ2-1; 9 bases line up with TRBD2. The trim removed 1 base at V and 4 bases at J, leaving 8 bases unmatched. Looked up from germline, CDR1 is MGHRA and CDR2 is YSYEKL. The CDR3 totals 17 residues. The DNA of the CDR3 is TGCGCCAGCAGCCAAGGGGGTCTAGCGGGAAGATACAATGAGCAGTTCTTC. Protein product: CASSQGGLAGRYNEQFF.

The V and J genes are TRBV11-3 and TRBJ2-3; 11 positions match TRBD1. The CDR3 is 16 residues long. V lost 4 bases, J lost 4 bases, and 7 bases stayed unmatched. The germline gives CDR1 SGHNT, CDR2 YENEEA. This chain's CDR3 is CASSYRTGGRADTQYF. CDR3 DNA sequence: TGTGCCAGCAGCTACAGGACAGGGGGCAGAGCAGATACGCAGTATTTT. Variable domain in full (rest from reference TRBV11-3 and TRBJ2-3): EAGVVQSPRYKIIEKKQPVAFWCNPISGHNTLYWYLQNLGQGPELLIRYENEEAVDDSQLPKDRFSAERLKGVDSTLKIQPAELGDSAVYLCASSYRTGGRADTQYFGPGTRLTVL.

This chain uses TRBV28 with TRBJ2-7; D gene unclear. The V and J ends lost 5 bases and 2 bases respectively, with 4 bases between them. The CDR3 covers 11 residues. Germline V lookup: CDR1 MDHEN, CDR2 SYDVKM. CDR3 DNA: TGTGCCAGCAGTACAACCTACGAGCAGTACTTC. Translating it yields CASSTTYEQYF.

In this sample, this clone turned up a few times. V usage is TRBV13 and J usage is TRBJ2-3; no clear D gene. V lost 2 bases, J lost 2 bases, and 2 bases lay in between. CDR1 is PRHDT and CDR2 is FYEKMQ in the germline V gene (reference sequence). The CDR3 spans 12 residues. CDR3 in DNA: TGTGCCAGCAGCTTATCCACAGATACGCAGTATTTT. Encoded protein: CASSLSTDTQYF.

In this sample, this clone turned up a few times. At the DNA level, this CDR3 is encoded by other sequences in the same sample as well. This sequence joins TRBV28 and TRBJ1-1, with D maybe TRBD1 (5 bases). V dropped 5 bases and J dropped 8 bases, with 12 bases sitting between them. The CDR3 runs 12 residues. Germline V gives CDR1 MDHEN, CDR2 SYDVKM. CDR3 coding DNA: TGTGCCAGCAGTCGGACACTGGCGGAAGCTTTCTTT. Translation gives CASSRTLAEAFF.

This chain links TRBV5-4 with TRBJ2-1; D may be TRBD2 (6 bases). The CDR3 is made up of 12 amino acids. Germline V gene sequence: CDR1 SGHNT, CDR2 YYREEE (reference sequence). V was cut by 6 bases and J by 8 bases, with 12 bases left in between. For the CDR3, the DNA is TGTGCCAGCAAGGACCGGAGGGATGAGCAGTTCTTC. The encoded protein is CASKDRRDEQFF. Combining the CDR3 with reference TRBV5-4 and TRBJ2-1 gives the whole variable domain ETGVTQSPTHLIKTRGQQVTLRCSSQSGHNTVSWYQQALGQGPQFIFQYYREEENGRGNFPPRFSGLQFPNYSSELNVNALELDDSALYLCASKDRRDEQFFGPGTRLTVL.

V is TRBV5-1 and J is TRBJ2-5; no reliable D call. Germline V CDR1 and CDR2: SGHRS, YFSETQ. CDR3 size: 14 residues. With 0 bases removed from V and 5 bases from J, the gap between germline ends came to 11 bases. DNA for the CDR3: TGCGCCAGCAGCTTGGACAGCACTGTGGAGACCCAGTACTTC. It encodes CASSLDSTVETQYF. Supplemented by reference TRBV5-1 and TRBJ2-5, the full variable domain reads KAGVTQTPRYLIKTRGQQVTLSCSPISGHRSVSWYQQTPGQGLQFLFEYFSETQRNKGNFPGRFSGRQFSNSRSEMNVSTLELGDSALYLCASSLDSTVETQYFGPGTRLLVL.

The chain recombines TRBV29-1 with TRBJ2-2; 9 bases line up with TRBD2. Per germline, CDR1 SQVTM and CDR2 ANQGSEA. The CDR3 runs to 14 residues. V was pared by 3 bases and J by 4 bases, with 3 bases of the junction left unmatched. The CDR3 spells CSVEVSGSTGELFF. The CDR3 DNA reads TGCAGCGTTGAGGTTAGCGGGAGCACCGGGGAGCTGTTTTTT.

V and J are TRBV6-1 and TRBJ2-7, with D possibly being TRBD1 or TRBD2 (5 bases each). V was trimmed by 7 bases and J by 0 bases, leaving 10 bases between them. The CDR3 covers 13 residues. Germline loops: CDR1 MNHNS, CDR2 SASEGT. This CDR3 is CASNWDPSYEQYF. The CDR3 DNA is TGTGCCAGCAATTGGGACCCCTCCTACGAGCAGTACTTC.

Written as DNA, the CDR3 is TGCGCCAGCAGCCAATCCCCGGGAGGCGGCGAGCAGTACTTC. Translated: CASSQSPGGGEQYF. The chain has TRBV4-1 and TRBJ2-7, with TRBD2 matching 7 bases. The CDR3 has 14 amino acids. V was clipped by 2 bases and J by 6 bases; unmatched bases: 7. The V gene's germline CDR1 is MGHRA and CDR2 YSYEKL.

The J gene is TRBJ1-3, the V gene TRBV2; 10 nucleotides line up with TRBD1. V trimming: 8 bases; J trimming: 6 bases; junction bases outside the gene matches: 10. This CDR3 contains 15 residues. Looked up from germline, CDR1 is SNHLY and CDR2 is FYNNEI. CDR3 protein: CASGAGTGAKNTIYF. CDR3 nucleotide sequence: TGTGCCAGCGGGGCCGGGACAGGGGCCAAAAACACCATATATTTT.

The genes are TRBV4-3 and TRBJ2-7; no clear D. CDR1 and CDR2 from the germline V gene are LGHNA and YSLEER. The CDR3 contains 15 residues. V was shortened by 0 bases and J by 2 bases, with 11 bases between the two germline ends. The CDR3 region is CASSQDRRGAYEQYF. The CDR3 coding sequence is TGCGCCAGCAGCCAAGATAGGCGCGGCGCCTACGAGCAGTACTTC.

CDR3 bases: TGCAGCGTCTCCGCCGGGGGCAATGAGCAGTTCTTC. Amino acids: CSVSAGGNEQFF. V usage is TRBV29-1 and J usage is TRBJ2-1, with a weak D call TRBD2 (6 bases). Trimming left V 6 bases short and J 6 bases short, with 12 bases between. Germline CDR1 is SQVTM and CDR2 is ANQGSEA. The CDR3 is 12 residues long.

This rearrangement joins TRBV5-6 to TRBJ1-6; tentative D call: TRBD1 (6 bases). Trimming stripped 0 bases from V and 7 bases from J, with 11 bases between. This CDR3 region has 15 residues. CDR1 is SGHDT and CDR2 is YYEEEE in the germline V gene. CDR3 in amino acids: CASSLGRGSNSPLHF. The DNA of the CDR3 is TGTGCCAGCAGCTTGGGCAGGGGATCCAATTCACCCCTCCACTTT.